This TCR beta chain was observed in a study of identical twins. The V and J ends lost 0 bases and 0 bases respectively, with 11 bases between them. Germline values: CDR1 SGHRS, CDR2 YFSETQ. The CDR3 has 16 residues. General study findings and limits: Beta out-of-frame twin sharing showed a weaker excess. Sequences that were out-of-frame, alpha and twin-shared displayed an excess of low generation probability. Memory repertoires lacked the insertion deficit that abundant cord blood beta clonotypes showed.

A universal primer site was created by template switching, with the cDNA bearing unique molecular identifiers. One entry per CDR3 protein results from TCRdb running MiXCR on the 5' RACE reads. This table holds some 1,600,000 distinct CDR3 sequences, about 32% found once. Worth noting for this clonotype: What it recognizes is unknown.

The clonotype was recovered from a newborn girl in good health. The sample consisted of cord blood. The rearrangement uses TRBV5-1 and TRBJ2-3; weak D call: TRBD1 (6 bases). CDR3 amino acids: CASSLGLQGSTDTQYF. The CDR3, as DNA: TGCGCCAGCAGCTTGGGGTTACAGGGCAGCACAGATACGCAGTATTTT.